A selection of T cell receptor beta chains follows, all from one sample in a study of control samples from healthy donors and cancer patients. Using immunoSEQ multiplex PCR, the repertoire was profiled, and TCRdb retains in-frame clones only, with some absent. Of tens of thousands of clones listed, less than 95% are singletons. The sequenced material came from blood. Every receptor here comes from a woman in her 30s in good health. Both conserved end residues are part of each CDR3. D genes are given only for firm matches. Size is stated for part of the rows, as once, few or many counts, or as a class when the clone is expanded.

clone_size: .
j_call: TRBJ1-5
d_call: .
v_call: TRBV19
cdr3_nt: TGTGCCAGTAGTATAGACCGGCAGCCGCCCATTCAGCCCCAGCATTTT
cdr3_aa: CASSIDRQPPIQPQHF

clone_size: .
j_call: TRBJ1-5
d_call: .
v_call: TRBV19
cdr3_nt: TGTGCCAGTACCCTAGAATGGAGCAATCAGCCCCAGCATTTT
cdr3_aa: CASTLEWSNQPQHF

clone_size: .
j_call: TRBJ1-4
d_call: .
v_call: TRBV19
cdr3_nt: TGTGCCAGTAGTATAAGGGAAGAAAAACTGTTTTTT
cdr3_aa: CASSIREEKLFF

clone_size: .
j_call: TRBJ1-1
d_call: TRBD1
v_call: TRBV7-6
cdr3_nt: TGTGCCAGCAGCATCGGGACAGAGGGCACTGAAGCTTTCTTT
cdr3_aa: CASSIGTEGTEAFF

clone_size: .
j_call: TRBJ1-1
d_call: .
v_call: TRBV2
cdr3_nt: TGTGCCAGCAGCTCCTTCGGGAGGGGGAACACTGAAGCTTTCTTT
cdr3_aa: CASSSFGRGNTEAFF

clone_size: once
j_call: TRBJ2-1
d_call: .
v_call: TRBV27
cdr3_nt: TGTGCCAGCAGGAGGGTCGGCAATGAGCAGTTCTTC
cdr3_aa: CASRRVGNEQFF

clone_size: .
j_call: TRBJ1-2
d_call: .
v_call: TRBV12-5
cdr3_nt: TGTGCTAGTGGTAACCAAGGGGGGGCGGTTGGCTACACCTTC
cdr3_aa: CASGNQGGAVGYTF

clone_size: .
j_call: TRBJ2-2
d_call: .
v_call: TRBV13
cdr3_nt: TGTGCCAGCAGCTTAGGAGACACCGGGGAGCTGTTTTTT
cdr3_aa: CASSLGDTGELFF

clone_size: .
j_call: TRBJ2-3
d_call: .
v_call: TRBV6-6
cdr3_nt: TGTGCCAGCACCGAGGGGGAGACTACGCAGTATTTT
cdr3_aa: CASTEGETTQYF

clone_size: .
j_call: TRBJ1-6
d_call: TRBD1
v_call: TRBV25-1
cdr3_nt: TGTGCCAGCAGTAGGCAGGGGGCTTTTTCACCCCTCCACTTT
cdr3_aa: CASSRQGAFSPLHF

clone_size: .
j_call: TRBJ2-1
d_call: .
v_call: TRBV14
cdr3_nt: TGTGCCAGCAGCCATCTAGCATTATACAATGAGCAGTTCTTC
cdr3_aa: CASSHLALYNEQFF

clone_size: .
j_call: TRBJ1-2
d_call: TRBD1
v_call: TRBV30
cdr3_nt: TGTGCCTGGAGTGTACTAGGGGTCAGGGGGTCTCATGGCTACACCTTC
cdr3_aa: CAWSVLGVRGSHGYTF

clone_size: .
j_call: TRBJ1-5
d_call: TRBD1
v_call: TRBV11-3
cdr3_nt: TGTGCCAGCAGCTACACAGGGACAGGATCTCAGCCCCAGCATTTT
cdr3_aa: CASSYTGTGSQPQHF

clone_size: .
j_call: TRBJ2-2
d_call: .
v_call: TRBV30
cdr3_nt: TGTGCCTGGAGTGCATATGACACCGGGGAGCTGTTTTTT
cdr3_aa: CAWSAYDTGELFF

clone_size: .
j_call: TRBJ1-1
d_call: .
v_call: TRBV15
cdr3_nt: TGTGCCACCAGCAGAACAGCTTCCACTGAAGCTTTCTTT
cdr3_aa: CATSRTASTEAFF

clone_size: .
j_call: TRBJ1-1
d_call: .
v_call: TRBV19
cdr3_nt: TGTGCCAGTAGTAGGGGGGAGAACACTGAAGCTTTCTTT
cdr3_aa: CASSRGENTEAFF

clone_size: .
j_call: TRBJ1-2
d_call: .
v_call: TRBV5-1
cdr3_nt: TGCGCCAGCAGCCGGTACGCAGGGGACAATGATGGCTACACCTTC
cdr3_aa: CASSRYAGDNDGYTF

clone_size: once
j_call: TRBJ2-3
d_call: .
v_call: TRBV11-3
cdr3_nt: TGTGCCAGCAGCCGGGTCCAGGGAGGTAGAGATACGCAGTATTTT
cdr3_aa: CASSRVQGGRDTQYF

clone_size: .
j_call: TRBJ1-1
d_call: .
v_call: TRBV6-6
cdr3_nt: TGTGCCAGCAGTTACTCTGAGGATGGTAACACTGAAGCTTTCTTT
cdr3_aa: CASSYSEDGNTEAFF

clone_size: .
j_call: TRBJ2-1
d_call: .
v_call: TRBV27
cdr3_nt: TGTGCCAGCAGAATACTAGAATCCAGGGGAAGTTCCTACAATGAGCAGTTCTTC
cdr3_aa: CASRILESRGSSYNEQFF

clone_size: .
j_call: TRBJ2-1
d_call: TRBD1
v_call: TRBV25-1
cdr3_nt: TGTGCCAGCAGTGAAAGGGCAGGGGGCTCCGATGAGCAGTTCTTC
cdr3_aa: CASSERAGGSDEQFF

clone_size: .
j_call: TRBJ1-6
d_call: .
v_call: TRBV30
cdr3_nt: TGTGCCTGGAAAAGGACAGCGCCCAATTCACCCCTCCACTTT
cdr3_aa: CAWKRTAPNSPLHF

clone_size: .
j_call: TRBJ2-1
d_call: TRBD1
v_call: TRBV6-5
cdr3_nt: TGTGCCAGCCAGGGGACAGACTCCTACAATGAGCAGTTCTTC
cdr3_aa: CASQGTDSYNEQFF

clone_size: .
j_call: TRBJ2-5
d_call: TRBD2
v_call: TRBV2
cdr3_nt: TGTGCCAGCAGTAACCCTGGGACTAGCGGGGGGTCTTGGGAGACCCAGTACTTC
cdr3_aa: CASSNPGTSGGSWETQYF

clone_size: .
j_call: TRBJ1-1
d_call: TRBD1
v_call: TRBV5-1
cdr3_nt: TGCGCCAGCAGCTCCGACAGGGCGAACACTGAAGCTTTCTTT
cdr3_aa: CASSSDRANTEAFF

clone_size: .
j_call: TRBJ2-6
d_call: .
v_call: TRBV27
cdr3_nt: TGTGCCAGCAGTTTGGGGTTCCTAATCTCTGGGGCCAACGTCCTGACTTTC
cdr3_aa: CASSLGFLISGANVLTF

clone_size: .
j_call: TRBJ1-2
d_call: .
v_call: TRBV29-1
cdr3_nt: TGCAGCGTTGGGCGACGACGCAGCTATGGCTACACCTTC
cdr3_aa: CSVGRRRSYGYTF